This T cell receptor beta chain was sequenced in a study of T cells in Graves' hyperthyroidism and ophthalmopathy. Whole-study results and caveats: The majority of expanded thyroid clonotypes above 0.001 also appeared in blood.

V was trimmed by 3 bases and J by 3 bases, leaving 12 bases between them. CDR3 length: 14 amino acids. Germline CDR1 and CDR2: DFQATT and SNEGSKA (reference sequence). Regarding this clonotype: Its antigen is as yet unknown.

There were TCR beta CDR3 regions amplified from RNA transcripts. TCR CDR3 regions were first amplified by RT-PCR with HTBI primers. A single record per CDR3 protein comes from TCRdb applying MiXCR to the multiplex PCR reads. The sample lists under 450,000 distinct CDR3 sequences; more than 15% were seen once. The chain recombines TRBV20-1 with TRBJ2-1; no reliable D call. Sequenced material: blood. The clonotype originates from a woman in her late teens or twenties with Graves' hyperthyroidism. The CDR3: CSARLVSDYNEQFF. CDR3 nucleotide sequence: TGCAGTGCTAGGTTGGTCTCCGACTACAATGAGCAGTTCTTC.